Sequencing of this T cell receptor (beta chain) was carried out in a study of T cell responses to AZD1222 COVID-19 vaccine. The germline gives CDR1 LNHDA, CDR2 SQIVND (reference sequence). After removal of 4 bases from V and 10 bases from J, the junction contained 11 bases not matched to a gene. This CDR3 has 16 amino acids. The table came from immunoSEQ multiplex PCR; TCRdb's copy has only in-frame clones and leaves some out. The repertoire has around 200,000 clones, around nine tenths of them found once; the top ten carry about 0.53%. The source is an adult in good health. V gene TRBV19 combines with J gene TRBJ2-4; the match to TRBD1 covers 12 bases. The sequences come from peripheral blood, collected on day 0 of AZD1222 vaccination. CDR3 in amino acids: CASSTGPGTGGEIQYF. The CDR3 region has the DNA TGTGCCAGTAGTACAGGACCCGGGACAGGGGGCGAGATTCAGTACTTC.